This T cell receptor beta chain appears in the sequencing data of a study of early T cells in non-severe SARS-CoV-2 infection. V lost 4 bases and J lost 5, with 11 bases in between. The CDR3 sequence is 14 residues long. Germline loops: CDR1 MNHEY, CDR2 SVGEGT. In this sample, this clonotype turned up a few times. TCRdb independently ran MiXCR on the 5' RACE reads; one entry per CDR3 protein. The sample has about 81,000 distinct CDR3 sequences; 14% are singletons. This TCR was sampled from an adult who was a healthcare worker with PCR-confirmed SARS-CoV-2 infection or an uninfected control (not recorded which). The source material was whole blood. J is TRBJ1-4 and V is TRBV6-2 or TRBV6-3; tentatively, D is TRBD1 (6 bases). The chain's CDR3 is CASSLTGRNEKLFF. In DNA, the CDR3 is TGTGCCAGCAGTTTGACAGGTCGCAATGAAAAACTGTTTTTT.